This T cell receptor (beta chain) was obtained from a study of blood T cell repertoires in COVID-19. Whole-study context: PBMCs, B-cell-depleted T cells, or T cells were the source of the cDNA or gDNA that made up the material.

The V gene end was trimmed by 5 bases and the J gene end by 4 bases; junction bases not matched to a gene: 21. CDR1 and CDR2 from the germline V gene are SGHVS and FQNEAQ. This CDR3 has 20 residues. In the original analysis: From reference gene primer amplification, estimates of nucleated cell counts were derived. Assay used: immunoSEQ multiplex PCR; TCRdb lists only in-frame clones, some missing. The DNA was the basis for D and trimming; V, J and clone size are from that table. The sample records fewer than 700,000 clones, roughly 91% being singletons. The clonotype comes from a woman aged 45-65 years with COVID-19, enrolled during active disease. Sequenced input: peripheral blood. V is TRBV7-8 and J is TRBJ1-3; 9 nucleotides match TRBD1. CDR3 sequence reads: CASSPRRSDRGILSGNTIYF. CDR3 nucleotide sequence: TGTGCCAGCAGCCCCCGAAGATCGGACAGGGGAATCCTATCCGGAAACACCATATATTTT.